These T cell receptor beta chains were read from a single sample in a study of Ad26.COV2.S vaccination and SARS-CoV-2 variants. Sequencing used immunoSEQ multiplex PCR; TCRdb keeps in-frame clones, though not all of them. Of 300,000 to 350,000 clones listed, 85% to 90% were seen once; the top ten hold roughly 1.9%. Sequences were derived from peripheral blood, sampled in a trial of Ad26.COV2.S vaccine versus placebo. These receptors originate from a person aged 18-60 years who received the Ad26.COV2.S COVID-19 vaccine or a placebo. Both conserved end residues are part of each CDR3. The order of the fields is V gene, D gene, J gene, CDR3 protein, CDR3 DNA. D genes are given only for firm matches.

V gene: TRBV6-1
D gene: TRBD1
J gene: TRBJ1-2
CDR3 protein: CASSDRTGDNYGYTF
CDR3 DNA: TGTGCCAGCAGTGACCGGACAGGGGACAACTATGGCTACACCTTC

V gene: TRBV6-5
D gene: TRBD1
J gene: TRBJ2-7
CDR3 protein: CASSKQGVRGEQYF
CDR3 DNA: TGTGCCAGCAGTAAACAGGGGGTGCGGGGCGAGCAGTACTTC

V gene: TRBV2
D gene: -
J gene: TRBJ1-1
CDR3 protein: CASRWDTTNTEAFF
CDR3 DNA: TGTGCCAGCAGGTGGGACACGACGAACACTGAAGCTTTCTTT

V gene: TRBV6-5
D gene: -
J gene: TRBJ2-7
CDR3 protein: CASSYEPLGRYEQYF
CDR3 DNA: TGTGCCAGCAGTTACGAACCCTTGGGACGCTACGAGCAGTACTTC

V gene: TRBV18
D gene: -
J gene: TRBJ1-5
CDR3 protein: CASSLDQDRGQPQHF
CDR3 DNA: TGTGCCAGCTCACTGGATCAGGACAGAGGTCAGCCCCAGCATTTT

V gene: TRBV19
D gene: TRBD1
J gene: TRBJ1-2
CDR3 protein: CASEAGGFTGYTF
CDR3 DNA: TGTGCCAGTGAGGCAGGGGGGTTTACTGGCTACACCTTC

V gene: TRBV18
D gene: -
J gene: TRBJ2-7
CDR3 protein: CASSPGRNSYEQYF
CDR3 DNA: TGTGCCAGCTCACCAGGACGGAACTCCTACGAGCAGTACTTC

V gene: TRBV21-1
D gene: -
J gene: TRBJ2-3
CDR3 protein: CASSKKGVAGGRTDTQYF
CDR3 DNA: TGTGCCAGCAGCAAAAAGGGGGTGGCAGGGGGCCGAACAGATACGCAGTATTTT

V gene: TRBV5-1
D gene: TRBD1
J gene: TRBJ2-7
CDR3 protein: CASSTSGTALYEQYF
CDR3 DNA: TGCGCCAGCAGCACCTCCGGGACAGCCCTCTACGAGCAGTACTTC

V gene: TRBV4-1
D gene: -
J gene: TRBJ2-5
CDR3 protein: CASSQGPPYQETQYF
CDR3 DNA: TGCGCCAGCAGCCAAGGGCCGCCGTACCAAGAGACCCAGTACTTC

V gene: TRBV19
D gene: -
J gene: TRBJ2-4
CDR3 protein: CASRGTGVLAKNIQYF
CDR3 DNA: TGTGCCAGTAGGGGGACGGGGGTTCTAGCCAAAAACATTCAGTACTTC